Listed below are T cell receptor beta chains from one sample, sequenced in a study of regulatory dendritic cells for organ transplantation. Sequencing was performed with immunoSEQ multiplex PCR; in TCRdb, only in-frame clones are kept and a portion is missing. The table includes over 8,000 clones, 65% to 85% detected once. These TCRs are of unknown antigen specificity. The sample comprised memory CD4+ T cells from blood cultured with dendritic cells. Receptor source: a human donor in good health. CDR3s include the opening cysteine and the closing phenylalanine or tryptophan. The order of the fields is clone size, D gene, J gene, V gene, CDR3 protein, CDR3 DNA. D genes are given only for firm matches. Rows may omit the clone size; those that give it use once, few, many or a size class.

clone size: -; D gene: TRBD1; J gene: TRBJ2-5; V gene: TRBV7-9; CDR3 protein: CASSSRDRGRETQYF; CDR3 DNA: TGTGCCAGCAGCAGCCGGGACAGGGGCAGAGAGACCCAGTACTTC
clone size: -; D gene: TRBD1; J gene: TRBJ2-2; V gene: TRBV10-3; CDR3 protein: CATSGTDTGELFF; CDR3 DNA: TGTGCCACCTCCGGGACAGACACCGGGGAGCTGTTTTTT
clone size: -; D gene: TRBD2; J gene: TRBJ2-1; V gene: TRBV14; CDR3 protein: CASSQVAGSYEQFF; CDR3 DNA: TGTGCCAGCAGCCAAGTAGCGGGATCATATGAGCAGTTCTTC
clone size: -; D gene: -; J gene: TRBJ1-2; V gene: TRBV2; CDR3 protein: CASSDIIPSGGYTF; CDR3 DNA: TGTGCCAGCAGTGATATCATCCCCTCTGGTGGCTACACCTTC
clone size: -; D gene: -; J gene: TRBJ2-1; V gene: TRBV9; CDR3 protein: CASSAKLATNEQFF; CDR3 DNA: TGTGCCAGCAGCGCAAAACTAGCAACCAATGAGCAGTTCTTC
clone size: -; D gene: -; J gene: TRBJ2-7; V gene: TRBV6-1; CDR3 protein: CASSVTANSYEQYF; CDR3 DNA: TGTGCCAGCAGTGTGACAGCAAATTCCTACGAGCAGTACTTC
clone size: -; D gene: -; J gene: TRBJ1-3; V gene: TRBV7-2; CDR3 protein: CASSLFGEVADTIYF; CDR3 DNA: TGTGCCAGCAGCTTATTTGGGGAGGTGGCGGACACCATATATTTT
clone size: few; D gene: -; J gene: TRBJ1-6; V gene: TRBV21-1; CDR3 protein: CAKSGGRIRSPLHF; CDR3 DNA: TGTGCCAAAAGCGGCGGCCGGATTCGCTCACCCCTCCACTTT
clone size: -; D gene: -; J gene: TRBJ1-1; V gene: TRBV30; CDR3 protein: CAWSRQGGAEAFF; CDR3 DNA: TGTGCCTGGAGTAGGCAAGGTGGGGCTGAAGCTTTCTTT
clone size: -; D gene: -; J gene: TRBJ2-3; V gene: TRBV6-6; CDR3 protein: CASSPDGYTQYF; CDR3 DNA: TGTGCCAGCAGTCCCGACGGGTATACGCAGTATTTT
clone size: -; D gene: -; J gene: TRBJ1-1; V gene: TRBV6-6; CDR3 protein: CASRTNTEAFF; CDR3 DNA: TGTGCCAGCAGGACAAACACTGAAGCTTTCTTT
clone size: -; D gene: -; J gene: TRBJ2-3; V gene: TRBV4-3; CDR3 protein: CASSQEVGLPTDTQYF; CDR3 DNA: TGCGCCAGCAGCCAAGAAGTTGGGCTCCCCACAGATACGCAGTATTTT
clone size: few; D gene: -; J gene: TRBJ2-1; V gene: TRBV5-1; CDR3 protein: CASSLDAVRNEQFF; CDR3 DNA: TGCGCCAGCAGCTTGGATGCAGTTAGAAATGAGCAGTTCTTC
clone size: -; D gene: -; J gene: TRBJ1-3; V gene: TRBV6-5; CDR3 protein: CASSSVGYGNTIYF; CDR3 DNA: TGTGCCAGCAGTTCCGTTGGGTACGGAAACACCATATATTTT
clone size: once; D gene: -; J gene: TRBJ2-3; V gene: TRBV18; CDR3 protein: CASSPPSPTDTQYF; CDR3 DNA: TGTGCCAGCTCACCACCGTCCCCCACAGATACGCAGTATTTT
clone size: -; D gene: TRBD1; J gene: TRBJ1-1; V gene: TRBV4-3; CDR3 protein: CASSQNSGGAKGTYTEAFF; CDR3 DNA: TGCGCCAGCAGCCAAAATTCAGGGGGGGCCAAAGGAACTTACACTGAAGCTTTCTTT
clone size: -; D gene: -; J gene: TRBJ2-1; V gene: TRBV10-3; CDR3 protein: CAIRGSLSGEQFF; CDR3 DNA: TGTGCCATCAGAGGGTCGCTTTCGGGTGAGCAGTTCTTC
clone size: once; D gene: -; J gene: TRBJ2-3; V gene: TRBV6-6; CDR3 protein: CASHETGITSTDTQYF; CDR3 DNA: TGTGCCAGCCATGAAACAGGGATTACTAGCACAGATACGCAGTATTTT
clone size: -; D gene: -; J gene: TRBJ1-6; V gene: TRBV7-9; CDR3 protein: CASSLDALPLHF; CDR3 DNA: TGTGCCAGCAGCTTAGACGCACTGCCCCTCCACTTT
clone size: -; D gene: TRBD1; J gene: TRBJ2-7; V gene: TRBV25-1; CDR3 protein: CASRNRSRGQYEQYF; CDR3 DNA: TGTGCCAGCAGGAACAGGTCCAGGGGACAGTACGAGCAGTACTTC
clone size: -; D gene: -; J gene: TRBJ2-5; V gene: TRBV7-9; CDR3 protein: CASSLATLQETQYF; CDR3 DNA: TGTGCCAGCAGCTTAGCCACCCTCCAAGAGACCCAGTACTTC
clone size: once; D gene: -; J gene: TRBJ2-3; V gene: TRBV7-2; CDR3 protein: CASSLQAESTQYF; CDR3 DNA: TGTGCCAGCAGCTTACAAGCGGAATCCACGCAGTATTTT
clone size: -; D gene: -; J gene: TRBJ2-3; V gene: TRBV2; CDR3 protein: CASGEGPPTDTQYF; CDR3 DNA: TGTGCCAGCGGCGAGGGGCCACCCACAGATACGCAGTATTTT
clone size: -; D gene: -; J gene: TRBJ2-5; V gene: TRBV19; CDR3 protein: CASSIEQGNQETQYF; CDR3 DNA: TGTGCCAGTAGTATAGAACAGGGTAACCAAGAGACCCAGTACTTC
clone size: -; D gene: -; J gene: TRBJ1-4; V gene: TRBV5-4; CDR3 protein: CASSLAAANEKLFF; CDR3 DNA: TGTGCCAGCAGCTTGGCCGCAGCTAATGAAAAACTGTTTTTT
clone size: -; D gene: -; J gene: TRBJ1-1; V gene: TRBV10-2; CDR3 protein: CASSEASGNTEAFF; CDR3 DNA: TGCGCCAGCAGCGAGGCGTCGGGGAACACTGAAGCTTTCTTT
clone size: -; D gene: -; J gene: TRBJ2-6; V gene: TRBV7-2; CDR3 protein: CASSPTGSGANVLTF; CDR3 DNA: TGTGCCAGCAGCCCGACAGGATCTGGGGCCAACGTCCTGACTTTC